These 31 T cell receptor beta chains came from one sample sequenced in a study of blood T cell repertoires in COVID-19. This table comes from immunoSEQ multiplex PCR, and its TCRdb copy is limited to in-frame clones, with some not included. The sample records roughly 250,000 clones, about 80% being singletons. The sequencing sample was made of peripheral blood. The receptors here all came from a person aged 70 to 80 with COVID-19, enrolled during active disease.

The V gene is TRBV6-1, the J gene TRBJ2-1, with D perhaps matching TRBD2 (5 bases). CDR1 is MNHNS, CDR2 SASEGT, per germline. Trimming pared 0 bases from V and 10 bases from J, leaving 7 bases between. CDR3 length equals 12 residues. The CDR3 coding sequence is TGTGCCAGCAGTGAAGCGTCGGGGGAGCAGTTCTTC. It translates to CASSEASGEQFF.

The chain uses TRBV5-5 and TRBJ1-5; 11 positions agree with TRBD1. Germline V lookup: CDR1 SGHKS, CDR2 YYEKEE (reference sequence). V shed 3 bases, J shed 9 bases, and the junction held 5 bases outside the gene matches. This CDR3 is 14 amino acids long. CDR3 sequence (DNA): TGTGCCAGCAGCTCTGGGACAGGGGGATTGCCCCAGCATTTT. Its protein is CASSSGTGGLPQHF. The full variable domain, rest sourced from reference TRBV5-5 and TRBJ1-5, is DAGVTQSPTHLIKTRGQQVTLRCSPISGHKSVSWYQQVLGQGPQFIFQYYEKEERGRGNFPDRFSARQFPNYSSELNVNALLLGDSALYLCASSSGTGGLPQHFGDGTRLSIL.

The chain links TRBV5-6 to TRBJ2-4; 7 nucleotides line up with TRBD1. With 2 bases clipped from V and 1 base from J, the junction kept 6 bases outside the gene matches. Germline loops: CDR1 SGHDT, CDR2 YYEEEE. The CDR3 length is 16 residues. This chain's CDR3 is CASSLLGTVAKNIQYF. The CDR3 nucleotides read TGTGCCAGCAGCTTATTAGGGACAGTCGCCAAAAACATTCAGTACTTC.

This clone has a single count. The gene calls are TRBV25-1 and TRBJ1-5; D may be TRBD1 (5 bases). Per the germline V gene, CDR1 is MGHDK and CDR2 is SYGVNS. V dropped 4 bases and J dropped 3 bases, with 13 bases sitting between them. The CDR3 length is 15 residues. The CDR3 bases are TGTGCCAGCAGTGGGGGGGAGATACTCAATCAGCCCCAGCATTTT. Protein product: CASSGGEILNQPQHF.

The J gene is TRBJ1-5, the V gene TRBV10-3; no firm D call. This CDR3 region has 12 residues. V was clipped by 2 bases and J by 7 bases, with 6 bases between them. CDR1 is ENHRY and CDR2 is SYGVKD in the germline V gene. CDR3 loop: CAISEMRQPQHF. CDR3 coding DNA: TGTGCCATCAGTGAGATGAGGCAGCCCCAGCATTTT.

CDR3 bases: TGTGCCAGCAGCTTTTCAGGGCGCAAAAGCTCCTACGAGCAGTACTTC. Its translation: CASSFSGRKSSYEQYF. The rearrangement links TRBV5-4 to TRBJ2-7; TRBD1 might be the D (5 bases). V lost 2 bases to trimming and J lost 0 bases, with 15 bases between them. The CDR3 loop spans 16 amino acids. CDR1 is SGHNT, CDR2 YYREEE, per germline (reference sequence).

The chain is built from TRBV7-8 and TRBJ1-6; 9 bases align to TRBD1. The CDR3 totals 18 residues. With 3 bases clipped from V and 7 bases from J, the junction kept 13 bases outside the gene matches. The germline gives CDR1 SGHVS, CDR2 FQNEAQ. CDR3: CASSFIRRMGTGNSPLHF. In nucleotides, the CDR3 is TGTGCCAGCAGCTTTATAAGGAGAATGGGGACAGGGAATTCACCCCTCCACTTT.

The CDR3 region is CAVALRNYGYTF. CDR3 nucleotides: TGTGCCGTAGCACTAAGAAACTATGGCTACACCTTC. The chain has TRBV5-8 and TRBJ1-2, with D hard to call. V was trimmed by 10 bases and J by 2 bases, leaving 12 bases between them. This CDR3 region has 12 residues. Germline CDR1 reads SGHTS; CDR2 reads YDEGEE.

This clone has only a few counts. This rearrangement joins TRBV12-3 or TRBV12-4 to TRBJ2-7; D is ambiguous. CDR3 length: 13 residues. V gave up 2 bases and J gave up 4 bases, with 9 bases separating them. The chain's CDR3 is CASSLLLSYEQYF. CDR3 bases: TGTGCCAGCAGTTTACTTCTCTCGTACGAGCAGTACTTC.

V is TRBV4-1 and J is TRBJ1-2, with a weak D call TRBD1 (5 bases). V was clipped by 0 bases and J by 8 bases, with 19 bases between them. The CDR3 totals 16 residues. The V gene's germline CDR1 is MGHRA and CDR2 YSYEKL. The CDR3 loop reads CASSQDWKGIPLGYTF. The CDR3 nucleotides are TGCGCCAGCAGCCAAGACTGGAAGGGGATCCCTCTAGGCTACACCTTC.

This chain links TRBV11-2 with TRBJ2-5, with D perhaps TRBD1 (6 bases). In germline, CDR1 is SGHAT, CDR2 FQNNGV. Deletions cut 6 bases from V and 2 bases from J, with 16 bases between. CDR3 length: 15 residues. CDR3 sequence: CASSQQGNSQETQYF. CDR3 DNA: TGTGCCAGCAGTCAACAGGGAAATTCTCAAGAGACCCAGTACTTC. The full variable domain, its missing parts supplied by reference TRBV11-2 and TRBJ2-5, is EAGVAQSPRYKIIEKRQSVAFWCNPISGHATLYWYQQILGQGPKLLIQFQNNGVVDDSQLPKDRFSAERLKGVDSTLKIQPAKLEDSAVYLCASSQQGNSQETQYFGPGTRLLVL.

This clone appeared once. CDR3 residues: CASSLGQGGTNEKLFF. The CDR3 coding sequence is TGTGCCAGCAGTCTCGGACAGGGGGGGACTAATGAAAAACTGTTTTTT. The chain combines TRBV27 with TRBJ1-4; 10 bases are shared with TRBD1. J gave up 2 bases and V 5 bases, and 5 bases lay outside the gene matches. The CDR3 consists of 16 residues. Germline-derived CDR1 and CDR2 are MNHEY and SMNVEV (reference sequence).

CDR3 in DNA: TGTGCCAGCAGTTCCAGACTACAGAACACCTACGAGCAGTACTTC. It codes for CASSSRLQNTYEQYF. V usage is TRBV6-2 or TRBV6-3 and J usage is TRBJ2-7; D is perhaps TRBD2 (5 bases). V was clipped by 4 bases and J by 2 bases, with 15 bases between them. This CDR3 contains 15 residues. From germline, CDR1 is MNHEY and CDR2 SVGEGT.

This sequence joins TRBV5-1 and TRBJ2-3; 9 nucleotides agree with TRBD1. Trimming removed 0 bases from V and 5 bases from J; junction bases left unmatched: 7. The CDR3 has 16 residues. Germline-derived CDR1 and CDR2 are SGHRS and YFSETQ. This CDR3 is CASSLGLGTGLDTQYF. CDR3 nucleotide sequence: TGCGCCAGCAGCTTGGGGCTCGGGACAGGGTTAGATACGCAGTATTTT.

The J gene is TRBJ2-6, the V gene TRBV18, with D unresolved. The CDR3 covers 14 residues. V lost 1 base to trimming and J lost 4 bases, with 5 bases between them. Germline V CDR1 and CDR2: KGHSH, LQKENI. As DNA, the CDR3 is TGTGCCAGCTCACCACGGCCAGGGGCCAACGTCCTGACTTTC. Its translation: CASSPRPGANVLTF.

CDR3 protein: CASSQQGTDTQYF. The CDR3 DNA follows: TGTGCCAGCAGCCAGCAGGGGACAGATACGCAGTATTTT. The V gene is TRBV14, the J gene TRBJ2-3, with a weak D call TRBD1 (6 bases). Trimming took 3 bases from V and 3 from J, leaving 7 bases between them. The CDR3 is made up of 13 amino acids. Germline V gene lookup returns CDR1 SGHDN and CDR2 FVKESK. The full variable domain, its missing parts supplied by reference TRBV14 and TRBJ2-3, is EAGVTQFPSHSVIEKGQTVTLRCDPISGHDNLYWYRRVMGKEIKFLLHFVKESKQDESGMPNNRFLAERTGGTYSTLKVQPAELEDSGVYFCASSQQGTDTQYFGPGTRLTVL.

The chain carries TRBV12-3 or TRBV12-4 and TRBJ1-2; D call uncertain. CDR3 length: 13 amino acids. V lost 2 bases to trimming and J lost 6 bases, with 10 bases between them. Here the CDR3 reads CASSLFRRNGYTF. CDR3 nucleotide sequence: TGTGCCAGCAGTTTATTCAGGAGGAATGGCTACACCTTC.

The chain couples TRBV5-1 to TRBJ1-6; D is ambiguous. The CDR3 loop spans 12 amino acids. Per the germline V gene, CDR1 is SGHRS and CDR2 is YFSETQ. Trimming removed 5 bases from V and 8 bases from J, with 8 bases in between. This chain's CDR3 is CASRTPDSPLHF. Here the CDR3 DNA reads TGCGCCAGCAGGACACCCGATTCACCCCTCCACTTT.

The rearrangement links TRBV28 to TRBJ2-1; 8 nucleotides match TRBD2. The CDR3 is 15 amino acids. Trimming took 6 bases from V and 0 from J; bases not matched to a gene: 4. Germline loops: CDR1 MDHEN, CDR2 SYDVKM. CDR3 in amino acids: CASSNSGSSYNEQFF. The DNA for the CDR3 is TGTGCCAGCAGCAACAGCGGGAGCTCCTACAATGAGCAGTTCTTC.

CDR3 nucleotide sequence: TGTGCCAGCAGCCAAGGGGGCGCGTCAGAGACCCAGTACTTC. Protein: CASSQGGASETQYF. This chain links TRBV28 with TRBJ2-5; 7 bases map to TRBD1. Unmatched junction bases numbered 8, after V lost 6 bases and J lost 4 bases. Germline V gene sequence: CDR1 MDHEN, CDR2 SYDVKM. The length of the CDR3 is 14 residues.

The V call is TRBV3-1 (or the pseudogene TRBV3-2), the J call TRBJ2-2; D call uncertain. Trimming removed 1 base at V and 4 bases at J, with 10 bases between. The CDR3 loop spans 15 amino acids. Germline V gene sequence: CDR1 LGHDT, CDR2 YNNKEL (reference sequence). For the CDR3, the DNA is TGTGCCAGCAGCCAAGCGGTCAAAAGCACCGGGGAGCTGTTTTTT. It is translated as CASSQAVKSTGELFF.

The chain carries TRBV9 and TRBJ1-4; 9 nucleotides align to TRBD1. The trim removed 0 bases at V and 3 bases at J, leaving 6 bases unmatched. Germline V lookup: CDR1 SGDLS, CDR2 YYNGEE. CDR3 length: 17 amino acids. The CDR3 DNA reads as TGTGCCAGCAGCGTAGGAGACAGGGGGACCTCTAATGAAAAACTGTTTTTT. Amino acids: CASSVGDRGTSNEKLFF.

J is TRBJ2-3 and V is TRBV4-1, with a tentative D call TRBD1 (7 bases). This CDR3 comprises 16 residues. V was cut by 0 bases and J by 5 bases, with 15 bases left in between. Germline lookup yields CDR1 MGHRA and CDR2 YSYEKL. The CDR3 DNA reads TGCGCCAGCAGCCAAGAAAGACAGGGCGGGATAGATACGCAGTATTTT. This sequence encodes CASSQERQGGIDTQYF.

There are a few counts of this clone. The genes are TRBV21-1 and TRBJ1-2. TRBV21-1 counts as a pseudogene. This CDR3 contains 12 residues. The CDR3 DNA reads TGTGCCAGCAGCCGGGGGGAGGTTGGCTACACCTTC. This translates into CASSRGEVGYTF.

This clone was counted a few times. The chain links TRBV30 to TRBJ2-5, with D tentatively TRBD2 (5 bases). The CDR3 length is 19 residues. The germline gives CDR1 GTSNPN, CDR2 SVGIG (reference sequence). V lost 0 bases and J 3 bases, leaving 26 bases between the germline ends. The CDR3 bases are TGTGCCTGGAGTGTATATGGTACGGTCTTGAGGGCCAAGAAAGAGACCCAGTACTTC. As protein: CAWSVYGTVLRAKKETQYF.

V gene TRBV28 combines with J gene TRBJ2-3, with TRBD1 identical over 8 bases. The germline V gene encodes CDR1 MDHEN and CDR2 SYDVKM. The V gene end was trimmed by 3 bases and the J gene end by 6 bases; junction bases not matched to a gene: 8. This CDR3 spans 15 amino acids. The CDR3 DNA follows: TGTGCCAGCAGTTTTCAAAGTACAGGGGGGGATACGCAGTATTTT. This gives the protein CASSFQSTGGDTQYF.

V gene TRBV2 combines with J gene TRBJ1-2; D uncertain. CDR3 length: 13 amino acids. V was shortened by 7 bases and J by 4 bases, with 13 bases between the two germline ends. Germline loops: CDR1 SNHLY, CDR2 FYNNEI. The CDR3 coding sequence is TGTGCCAGCATGGCAGGAAAAGTCTATGGCTACACCTTC. This gives the protein CASMAGKVYGYTF.

The chain recombines TRBV2 with TRBJ1-1; D is possibly TRBD1 (5 bases). The germline CDR1 and CDR2 sequences are SNHLY and FYNNEI. The V end was cut by 4 bases, the J end by 1 base, with 10 bases between. This CDR3 spans 14 amino acids. The CDR3 DNA follows: TGTGCCAGCAGTGGGACCCAGGGGAACACTGAAGCTTTCTTT. Translation gives CASSGTQGNTEAFF. Using reference TRBV2 and TRBJ1-1 for the parts outside the CDR3, the full variable domain is EPEVTQTPSHQVTQMGQEVILRCVPISNHLYFYWYRQILGQKVEFLVSFYNNEISEKSEIFDDQFSVERPDGSNFTLKIRSTKLEDSAMYFCASSGTQGNTEAFFGQGTRLTVV.

This chain links TRBV7-6 with TRBJ2-7; D possibly corresponds to TRBD1 (7 bases). V was clipped by 5 bases and J by 2 bases, with 16 bases between them. From germline, CDR1 is SGHVS and CDR2 FNYEAQ. This CDR3 is 15 amino acids long. As DNA, the CDR3 is TGTGCCAGCAGCCCAAGACAGGGCGGGACCTACGAGCAGTACTTC. It translates to CASSPRQGGTYEQYF.

Comment on this clone: The same CDR3 also results from other DNA sequences found in this sample. The chain links TRBV5-1 to TRBJ2-7; TRBD1 agrees at 9 bases. The germline CDR1 and CDR2 sequences are SGHRS and YFSETQ. Trimming at V came to 1 base and at J to 2 bases, leaving 1 base not matched to a gene. The CDR3 sequence is 14 residues long. The CDR3 sequence: CASSLRTGAYEQYF. CDR3 nucleotides: TGCGCCAGCAGCTTGCGGACAGGGGCCTACGAGCAGTACTTC.

V gene TRBV7-2 combines with J gene TRBJ2-1; perhaps TRBD2 as D (7 bases). The germline V and J ends were trimmed by 10 bases and 3 bases, with 13 bases remaining between them. The germline CDR1 and CDR2 sequences are SGHTA and FQGNSA. The CDR3 runs to 13 residues. CDR3 coding DNA: TGTGCCACCCGGGGGGCAGTCTACAATGAGCAGTTCTTC. It translates to CATRGAVYNEQFF.